This T cell receptor beta chain emerged from a study of blood T cells in healthy people across ages. Whole-study results and caveats: Shifts in expanded clonotypes may have been confounded by donor CMV status, which was unknown.

This clonotype occurred a few times. Its cognate antigen is unknown. Alongside a J-beta primer mix, a sample-barcoded 5' primer served in a second PCR lasting about 6 to 12 cycles. TCRdb itself ran the 5' RACE reads through MiXCR, one entry per CDR3 protein. The top ten hold approximately 2.1% of the sample, which has about 1.8 million distinct CDR3 sequences, about 50% seen once. V was shortened by 4 bases and J by 7 bases, with 12 bases between the two germline ends. The CDR3 consists of 13 residues. CDR1 SGDLS and CDR2 YYNGEE come from the germline V gene. Sample: blood. This chain links TRBV9 with TRBJ2-1; possibly TRBD1 for D (6 bases). The receptor comes from a woman aged 35 to 49 in good health. The CDR3 DNA reads as TGTGCCAGCAGCCCCCGACAGGCTAATGAGCAGTTCTTC. Translating it yields CASSPRQANEQFF.